This is a list of T cell receptor beta chains from one sample in a study of blood T cells in healthy people across ages. TCRdb passed the 5' RACE reads through MiXCR, listing each CDR3 protein once. The sample lists 270,000 or so distinct CDR3 sequences, roughly a quarter occurring once. Sequenced material: blood. Every receptor here comes from a woman between 70 and 85 years old in good health. The CDR3 runs from the conserved cysteine through the conserved F or W. The order of the fields is J gene, clone size, V gene, D gene, CDR3 DNA, CDR3 protein. A D gene is named only where the DNA matches it firmly. Clone sizes are given selectively: once, few, many, or a class where the clone is expanded.

TRBJ2-5 | NA | TRBV5-4 | NA | TGTGCCAGCAGCTTGACAGGGATGGGGACCCAGTACTTC | CASSLTGMGTQYF
TRBJ1-1 | many | TRBV29-1 | NA | TGCAGCGTTGAAGACGAAAGCGGAGCTTTCTTT | CSVEDESGAFF
TRBJ2-5 | few | TRBV29-1 | NA | TGCAGCGTGGTCTTTGGGGGGGAGACCCAGTACTTC | CSVVFGGETQYF
TRBJ1-1 | NA | TRBV4-1 | TRBD1 | TGCGCCAGCACCGAGACAGGGGCGAACACTGAAGCTTTCTTT | CASTETGANTEAFF
TRBJ1-1 | NA | TRBV20-1 | NA | TGCAGTGCGACCCACCCATCGGCAGGGGCGGACACTGAAGCTTCCTTT | CSATHPSAGADTEASF
TRBJ1-2 | few | TRBV20-1 | NA | TGCAGTGCTTCAGACGAGGGATCCTATGGCTACACCTTC | CSASDEGSYGYTF
TRBJ2-2 | NA | TRBV28 | NA | TGTGCCAGCCGTACCCAGGGGTGGAACACCGGGGAGCTGTTTTTT | CASRTQGWNTGELFF
TRBJ2-7 | NA | TRBV5-1 | NA | TGCGCCAGCAGCGTGGGGGACTGGACCCCCTACGAGCAGTACTTC | CASSVGDWTPYEQYF
TRBJ1-1 | NA | TRBV6-5 | NA | TGTGCCAGCAGTTACCGATCAGGCAACACTGAAGCTTTCTTT | CASSYRSGNTEAFF
TRBJ2-2 | few | TRBV5-1 | NA | TGCGCCAGCAGCTTTTTTCATGACACCGGGGAGCTGTTTTTT | CASSFFHDTGELFF
TRBJ1-2 | NA | TRBV20-1 | NA | TGCAGTGCTAGCGAGGGGCAGAGAAATGGCTACACCTTC | CSASEGQRNGYTF
TRBJ2-2 | NA | TRBV28 | TRBD1 | TGTGCCAGCAGTGTTACAGGGGGTTACACCGGGGAGCTGTTTTTT | CASSVTGGYTGELFF
TRBJ2-5 | few | TRBV29-1 | NA | TGCAGCGTTGAGCTAGGGGGAGAGACCCAGTACTTC | CSVELGGETQYF
TRBJ2-7 | NA | TRBV20-1 | TRBD2 | TGCAGTGCTAGAGGTAGCGGGGGGCTCACCTACGAGCAGTACTTC | CSARGSGGLTYEQYF
TRBJ1-1 | NA | TRBV6-6 | TRBD1 | TGTGCCAGCAGCCAACAGGGGACATACACTGAAGCTTTCTTT | CASSQQGTYTEAFF
TRBJ2-7 | NA | TRBV28 | TRBD1 | TGTGCCAGCAGTCCTTACCCGGGACAGGGTGACGAGCAGTACTTC | CASSPYPGQGDEQYF
TRBJ1-1 | few | TRBV29-1 | NA | TGCAGCGTTGAAGAGGGTAAGAACACTGAAGCTTTCTTT | CSVEEGKNTEAFF
TRBJ1-3 | NA | TRBV20-1 | NA | TGCAGTGCTAGGGAGGGACGGAACACTGGAAACACCATATATTTT | CSAREGRNTGNTIYF
TRBJ2-4 | many | TRBV20-1 | TRBD2 | TGCAGTGCTAGAGCGAGGATGGGCGGGAGGAACAAAAACATTCAGTACTTC | CSARARMGGRNKNIQYF
TRBJ2-2 | NA | TRBV2 | TRBD1 | TGTGCCAGCAGAGAAATGACAGGGGGGACCACCGGGGAGCTGTTTTTT | CASREMTGGTTGELFF
TRBJ2-1 | NA | TRBV27 | NA | TGTGCCAGCAGTACCCGGGGCCAGAGAAACTACAATGAGCAGTTCTTC | CASSTRGQRNYNEQFF
TRBJ2-7 | few | TRBV20-1 | TRBD2 | TGCAGTGCTAGAGGGTCCTCTAGCGGGAGAGGAAACGAGCAGTACTTC | CSARGSSSGRGNEQYF
TRBJ2-1 | NA | TRBV20-1 | TRBD2 | TGCAGTGCTAGAGAGGGAGGGACTAGCGGGGAAGGTGTGCAGTTCTTC | CSAREGGTSGEGVQFF
TRBJ1-1 | NA | TRBV11-2 | TRBD1 | TGTGCCAGCAGCCGCGGGGGACAGGGGGGGATCCGGGCTTTCTTT | CASSRGGQGGIRAFF
TRBJ2-7 | few | TRBV20-1 | NA | TGCAGTGCTAGATTTCCGGGACTTCCCTACGAGCAGTACTTC | CSARFPGLPYEQYF
TRBJ2-7 | NA | TRBV7-9 | NA | TGTGCCAGCAGCCCCCTCCCCACGGACATCCACTACGAGCAGTACTTC | CASSPLPTDIHYEQYF
TRBJ2-7 | NA | TRBV6-2/TRBV6-3 | TRBD1 | TGTGCCAGCAGTTACCCACTTCCCGGGACAGGGAGGTACGAGCAGTACTTC | CASSYPLPGTGRYEQYF
TRBJ2-1 | NA | TRBV2 | NA | TGTGCCAGCAGTGGACTGGATGAGCAGTTCTTC | CASSGLDEQFF
TRBJ2-2 | NA | TRBV5-1 | NA | TGCGCCAGCAGCTTGGCCGGAGGTTTTACGAACACCGGGGAGCTGTTTTTT | CASSLAGGFTNTGELFF
TRBJ2-1 | few | TRBV7-8 | NA | TGTGCCACCCGACCCCCGACAGGTGAGCAGTTCTTC | CATRPPTGEQFF
TRBJ1-1 | few | TRBV7-2 | NA | TGTGCCAGCAGCTTAGCTGGGGTTACGACTGAAGCTTTCTTT | CASSLAGVTTEAFF